This TCR beta chain is from a study of shared clonotypes between healthy human individuals. The germline V and J ends were trimmed by 2 bases and 1 base, with 9 bases remaining between them. This CDR3 is 15 amino acids long. Germline V gene sequence: CDR1 LNHDA, CDR2 SQIVND (reference sequence). The authors ran the assay at deep level. Template for every sorted-subset replicate PCR totaled 150 to 250 ng DNA, some 30,000 T cell genomes. The data were produced by immunoSEQ multiplex PCR, yet TCRdb's version contains in-frame clones alone and is incomplete. The data show 2.5 million or so clones, around nine tenths seen once.

Sequenced: naive CD4+ T cells sorted from blood. The subset denotes: CD45RA+ positively selected. This chain connects TRBV19 to TRBJ1-5, with D maybe TRBD1 (5 bases). This TCR was recovered from a young man in good health. The CDR3 region is CASSIRDPSNQPQHF. The CDR3 bases are TGTGCCAGTAGTATACGGGACCCGAGCAATCAGCCCCAGCATTTT.